A single sample is the source of the 3 T cell receptor beta chains below, sequenced in a study of T cells after yellow fever vaccination. Using its own MiXCR run on the 5' RACE reads, TCRdb lists one record per CDR3 protein. The sample contains 150,000 to 200,000 distinct CDR3 sequences, more than 5.5% of which appear only once. Here the sequenced sample was CD4+ T cells sorted from PBMCs, taken about 5 days after the first yellow fever vaccination. These receptors originate from a man aged 18-30 years who received the YFV17D yellow fever vaccine.

The chain has TRBV7-6 and TRBJ1-1; D unresolved. Germline V CDR1 and CDR2: SGHVS, FNYEAQ. V gave up 6 bases and J gave up 1 base, with 9 bases separating them. CDR3 length: 13 amino acids. The CDR3: CASSGTPNTEAFF. The CDR3 DNA reads TGTGCCAGCAGTGGTACACCGAACACTGAAGCTTTCTTT.

The table lists this clonotype with many counts. CDR3 nucleotides: TGCAGTGCTAGAGAGGAGCCCTACGAGCAGTACGTC. Amino acid sequence: CSAREEPYEQYV. The J gene is TRBJ2-7, the V gene TRBV20-1; D unresolved. Trimming pared 0 bases from V and 2 bases from J, leaving 5 bases between. Per germline, CDR1 DFQATT and CDR2 SNEGSKA (reference sequence). The CDR3 is 12 amino acids.

This clonotype was counted a few times. The chain uses TRBV20-1 and TRBJ1-4; 9 bases match TRBD1. Germline V gene lookup returns CDR1 DFQATT and CDR2 SNEGSKA (reference sequence). The ends lost 8 bases at V and 0 bases at J; junction bases unmatched: 10. The CDR3 has 16 residues. The CDR3 region has the DNA TGCAGTCCGTCACAGGGGGCCTTTGCAACTAATGAAAAACTGTTTTTT. It yields the protein CSPSQGAFATNEKLFF.